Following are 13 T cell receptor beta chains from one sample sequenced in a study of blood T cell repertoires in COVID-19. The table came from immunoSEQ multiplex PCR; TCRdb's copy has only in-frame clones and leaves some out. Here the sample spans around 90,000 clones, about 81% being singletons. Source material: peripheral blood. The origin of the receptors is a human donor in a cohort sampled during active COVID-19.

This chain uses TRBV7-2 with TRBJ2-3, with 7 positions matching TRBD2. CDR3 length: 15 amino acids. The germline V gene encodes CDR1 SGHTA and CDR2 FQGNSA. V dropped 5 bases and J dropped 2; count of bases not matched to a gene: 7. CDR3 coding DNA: TGTGCCAGCAGCCCTGTGGGGGGGGTCACAGATACGCAGTATTTT. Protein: CASSPVGGVTDTQYF.

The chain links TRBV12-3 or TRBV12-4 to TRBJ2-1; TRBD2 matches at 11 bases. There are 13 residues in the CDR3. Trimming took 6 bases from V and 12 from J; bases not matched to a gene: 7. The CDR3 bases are TGTGCCAGCAGAGGGACTAGCGGAGCCAGGCAGTTCTTC. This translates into CASRGTSGARQFF.

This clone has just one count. The CDR3 here is CAVGPFNQPQHF. The CDR3 nucleotides read TGTGCCGTCGGTCCCTTCAATCAGCCCCAGCATTTT. J is TRBJ1-5 and V is TRBV27, with D uncertain. V was shortened by 11 bases and J by 3 bases, with 11 bases between the two germline ends. The CDR3 runs to 12 residues. Germline V gene lookup returns CDR1 MNHEY and CDR2 SMNVEV (reference sequence).

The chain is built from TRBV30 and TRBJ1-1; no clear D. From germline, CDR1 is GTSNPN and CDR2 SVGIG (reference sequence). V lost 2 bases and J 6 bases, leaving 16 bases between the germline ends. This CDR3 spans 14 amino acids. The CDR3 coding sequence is TGTGCCTGGAGTTATCGGGGTCCAATTTCTGAAGCTTTCTTT. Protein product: CAWSYRGPISEAFF. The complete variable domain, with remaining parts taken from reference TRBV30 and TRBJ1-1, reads SQTIHQWPATLVQPVGSPLSLECTVEGTSNPNLYWYRQAAGRGLQLLFYSVGIGQISSEVPQNLSASRPQDRQFILSSKKLLLSDSGFYLCAWSYRGPISEAFFGQGTRLTVV.

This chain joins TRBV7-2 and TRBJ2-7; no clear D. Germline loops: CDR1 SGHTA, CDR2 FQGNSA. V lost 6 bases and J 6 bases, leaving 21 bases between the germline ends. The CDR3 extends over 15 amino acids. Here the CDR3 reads CASRNPYRSVGEQYF. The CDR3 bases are TGTGCCAGCAGAAACCCGTACAGATCAGTTGGCGAGCAGTACTTC. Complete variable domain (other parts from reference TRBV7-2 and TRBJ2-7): GAGVSQSPSNKVTEKGKDVELRCDPISGHTALYWYRQSLGQGLEFLIYFQGNSAPDKSGLPSDRFSAERTGGSVSTLTIQRTQQEDSAVYLCASRNPYRSVGEQYFGPGTRLTVT.

The CDR3 DNA reads as TGCGCCAGCAGCGCGCGGGACAGTAGCACAGATACGCAGTATTTT. Protein product: CASSARDSSTDTQYF. The chain recombines TRBV5-1 with TRBJ2-3; a weak D match, TRBD1 (7 bases). CDR1 is SGHRS and CDR2 is YFSETQ in the germline V gene. Between the trimmed V and J ends, which lost 4 bases and 0 bases, there was a span of 12 bases. This CDR3 spans 15 amino acids.

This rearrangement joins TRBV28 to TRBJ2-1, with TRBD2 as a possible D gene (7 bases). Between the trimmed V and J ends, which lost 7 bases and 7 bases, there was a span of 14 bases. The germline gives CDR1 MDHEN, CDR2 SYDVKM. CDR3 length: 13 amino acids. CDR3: CASTLKGGNEQFF. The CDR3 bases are TGTGCCAGCACCTTAAAGGGGGGGAATGAGCAGTTCTTC.

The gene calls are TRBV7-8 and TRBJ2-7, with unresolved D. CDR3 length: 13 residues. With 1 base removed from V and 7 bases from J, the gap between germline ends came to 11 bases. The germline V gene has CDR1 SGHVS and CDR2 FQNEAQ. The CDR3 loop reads CASSLGVDWEQYF. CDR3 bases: TGTGCCAGCAGCTTAGGCGTCGACTGGGAGCAGTACTTC.

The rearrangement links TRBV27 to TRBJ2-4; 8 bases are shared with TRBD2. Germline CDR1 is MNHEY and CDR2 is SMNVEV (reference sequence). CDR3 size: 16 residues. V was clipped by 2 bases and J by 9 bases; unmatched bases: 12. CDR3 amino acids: CASSLAASGPQGIQYF. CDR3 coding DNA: TGTGCCAGCAGTTTAGCCGCTAGCGGGCCTCAGGGCATTCAGTACTTC.

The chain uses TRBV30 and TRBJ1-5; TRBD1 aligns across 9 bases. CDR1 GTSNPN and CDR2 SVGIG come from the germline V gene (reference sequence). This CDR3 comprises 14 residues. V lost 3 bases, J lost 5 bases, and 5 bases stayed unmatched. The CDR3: CAWSGTGIDQPQHF. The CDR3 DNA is TGTGCCTGGAGCGGGACAGGGATCGATCAGCCCCAGCATTTT.

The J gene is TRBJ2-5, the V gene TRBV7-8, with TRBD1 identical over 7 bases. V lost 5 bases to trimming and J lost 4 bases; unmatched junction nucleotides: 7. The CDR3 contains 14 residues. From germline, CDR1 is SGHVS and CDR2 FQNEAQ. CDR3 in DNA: TGTGCCAGCAGCCCCCACAGGGGCGGAGAGACCCAGTACTTC. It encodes CASSPHRGGETQYF.

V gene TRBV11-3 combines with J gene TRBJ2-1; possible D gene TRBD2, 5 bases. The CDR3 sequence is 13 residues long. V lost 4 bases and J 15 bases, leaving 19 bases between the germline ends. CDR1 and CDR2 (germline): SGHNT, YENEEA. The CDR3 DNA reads TGTGCCAGCAGCTCCGGACCGGCCGGGATTCTGTTCTTC. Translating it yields CASSSGPAGILFF.

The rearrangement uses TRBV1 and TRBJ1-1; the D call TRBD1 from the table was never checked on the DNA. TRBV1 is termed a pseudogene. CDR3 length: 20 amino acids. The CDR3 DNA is TGCACCAGCAGCCAAGACCACCTACGGGGGATAAGGCAGGGGGGCACTGAAGCTTTCTTT. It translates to CTSSQDHLRGIRQGGTEAFF.